This T cell receptor beta chain was identified in a study of cytomegalovirus exposure and HLA in healthy donors. Study background: There were fewer than 130 million unique TCR beta sequences, drawn from about 190 million T cells, in an earlier analysis. Study-wide points: Most subjects had HLA-A and HLA-B alleles reportedly predicted accurately by TCR beta sequences. Altogether, 160 or so TCR beta chains were recorded as cytomegalovirus-associated.

This clone was recorded a few times. The antigen remains undetermined. The germline V gene has CDR1 SGHRS and CDR2 YFSETQ. Trimming removed 0 bases from V and 4 bases from J; junction bases left unmatched: 11. The CDR3 is made up of 17 amino acids. This PCR relied on a set of 60 Vbeta primers and 13 Jbeta primers. Method: immunoSEQ multiplex PCR; TCRdb's copy keeps in-frame clones and lacks some. Of approximately 100,000 clones listed, around 80% were seen once; the top ten hold approximately 10%. Sequenced sample: PBMCs. The clonotype comes from a woman aged 18-30 years in good health and CMV-seropositive. The chain has TRBV5-1 and TRBJ1-1, with 8 bases aligning to TRBD1. The CDR3 here is CASSLGLGQGGSTEAFF. Here the CDR3 DNA reads TGCGCCAGCAGCTTGGGGCTCGGACAGGGCGGAAGCACTGAAGCTTTCTTT.